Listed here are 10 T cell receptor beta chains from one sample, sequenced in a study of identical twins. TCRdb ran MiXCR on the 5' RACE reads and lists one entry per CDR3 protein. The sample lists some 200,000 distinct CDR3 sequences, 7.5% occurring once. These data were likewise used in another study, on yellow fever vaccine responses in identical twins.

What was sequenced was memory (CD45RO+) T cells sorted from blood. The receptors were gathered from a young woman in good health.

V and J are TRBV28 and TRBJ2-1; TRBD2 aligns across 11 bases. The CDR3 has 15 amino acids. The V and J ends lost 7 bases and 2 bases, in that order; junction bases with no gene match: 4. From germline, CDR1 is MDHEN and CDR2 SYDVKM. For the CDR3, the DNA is TGTGCCAGCACCCCTAGCGGGAGGACCTACAATGAGCAGTTCTTC. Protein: CASTPSGRTYNEQFF.

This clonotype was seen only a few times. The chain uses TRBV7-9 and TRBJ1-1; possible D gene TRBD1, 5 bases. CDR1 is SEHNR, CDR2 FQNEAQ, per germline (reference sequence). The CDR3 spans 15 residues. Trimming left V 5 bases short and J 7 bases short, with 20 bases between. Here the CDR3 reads CASSPIGAGRNEAFF. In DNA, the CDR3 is TGTGCCAGCAGCCCCATTGGGGCAGGGAGGAATGAAGCTTTCTTT. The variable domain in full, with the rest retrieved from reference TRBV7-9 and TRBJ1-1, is DTGVSQNPRHKITKRGQNVTFRCDPISEHNRLYWYRQTLGQGPEFLTYFQNEAQLEKSRLLSDRFSAERPKGSFSTLEIQRTEQGDSAMYLCASSPIGAGRNEAFFGQGTRLTVV.

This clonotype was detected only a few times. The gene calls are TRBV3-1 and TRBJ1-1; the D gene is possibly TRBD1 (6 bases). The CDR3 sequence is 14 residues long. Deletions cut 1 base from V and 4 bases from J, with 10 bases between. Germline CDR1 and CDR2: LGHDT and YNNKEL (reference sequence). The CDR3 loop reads CASSQGGRSTEAFF. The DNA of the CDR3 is TGTGCCAGCAGCCAAGGGGGGCGTAGCACTGAAGCTTTCTTT.

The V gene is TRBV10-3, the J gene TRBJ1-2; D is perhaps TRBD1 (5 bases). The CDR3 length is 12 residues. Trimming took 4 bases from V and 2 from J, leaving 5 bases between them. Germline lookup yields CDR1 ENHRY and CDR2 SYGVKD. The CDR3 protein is CAISGTNYGYTF. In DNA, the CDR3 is TGTGCCATCAGTGGGACAAACTATGGCTACACCTTC.

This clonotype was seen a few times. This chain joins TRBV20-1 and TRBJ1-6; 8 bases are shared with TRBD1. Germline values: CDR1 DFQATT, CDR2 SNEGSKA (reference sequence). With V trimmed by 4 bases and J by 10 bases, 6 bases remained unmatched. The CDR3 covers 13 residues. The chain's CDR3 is CSATGQGVSPLHF. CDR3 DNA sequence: TGCAGTGCTACCGGACAGGGAGTCTCACCCCTCCACTTT.

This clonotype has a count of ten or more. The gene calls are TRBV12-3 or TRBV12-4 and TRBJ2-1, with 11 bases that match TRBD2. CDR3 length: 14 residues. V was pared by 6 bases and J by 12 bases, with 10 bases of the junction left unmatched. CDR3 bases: TGTGCCAGCAGAGAACTAGCGGGGGCGACTACGCAGTTCTTC. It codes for CASRELAGATTQFF.

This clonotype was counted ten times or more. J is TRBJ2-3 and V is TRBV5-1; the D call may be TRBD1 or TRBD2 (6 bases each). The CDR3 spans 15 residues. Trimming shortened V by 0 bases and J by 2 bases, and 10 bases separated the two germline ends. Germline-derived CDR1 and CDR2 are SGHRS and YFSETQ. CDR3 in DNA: TGCGCCAGCAGCTTGGCGGGGGCCCACACAGATACGCAGTATTTT. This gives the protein CASSLAGAHTDTQYF.

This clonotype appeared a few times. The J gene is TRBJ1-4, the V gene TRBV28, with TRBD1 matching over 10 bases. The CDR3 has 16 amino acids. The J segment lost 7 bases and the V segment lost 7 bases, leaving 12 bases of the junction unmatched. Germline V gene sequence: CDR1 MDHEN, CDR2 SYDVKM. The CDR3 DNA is TGTGCCAGCACCCCCACGGGACAGGGGATGGGTGAAAAACTGTTTTTT. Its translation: CASTPTGQGMGEKLFF.

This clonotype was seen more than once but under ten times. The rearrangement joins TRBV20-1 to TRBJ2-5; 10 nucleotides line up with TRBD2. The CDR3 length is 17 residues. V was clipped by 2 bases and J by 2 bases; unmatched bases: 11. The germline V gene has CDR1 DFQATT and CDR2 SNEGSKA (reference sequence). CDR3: CSARPPGGLAVQETQYF. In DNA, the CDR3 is TGCAGTGCTAGACCTCCCGGCGGACTAGCGGTTCAAGAGACCCAGTACTTC.

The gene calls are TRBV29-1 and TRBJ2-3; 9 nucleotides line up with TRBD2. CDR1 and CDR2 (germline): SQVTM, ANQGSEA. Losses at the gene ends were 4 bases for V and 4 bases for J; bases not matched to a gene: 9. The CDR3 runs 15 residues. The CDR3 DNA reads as TGCAGCGTTGTAGAGGGGCGGGGGGGCGCAGATACGCAGTATTTT. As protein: CSVVEGRGGADTQYF.